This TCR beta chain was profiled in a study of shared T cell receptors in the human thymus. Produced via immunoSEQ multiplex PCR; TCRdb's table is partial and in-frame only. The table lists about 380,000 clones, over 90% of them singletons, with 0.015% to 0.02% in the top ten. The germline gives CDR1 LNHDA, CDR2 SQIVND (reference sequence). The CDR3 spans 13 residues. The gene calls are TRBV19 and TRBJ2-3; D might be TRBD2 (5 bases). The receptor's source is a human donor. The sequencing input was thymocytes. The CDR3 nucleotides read TGTGCTAGCGTCGGCGCGAACACAGATACGCAGTATTTT. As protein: CASVGANTDTQYF.